Each of the 17 T cell receptor beta chains below was sequenced from the same sample in a study of T cell responses to AZD1222 COVID-19 vaccine. Assay: immunoSEQ multiplex PCR; the TCRdb copy retains only in-frame clones and omits some. The data show about 82,000 clones, around 89% seen once. Sequences were derived from peripheral blood, sampled on day 0 of AZD1222 vaccination. The source is an adult in good health.

The chain couples TRBV10-3 to TRBJ1-4; D ambiguous. With 8 bases removed from V and 1 base from J, the gap between germline ends came to 5 bases. Germline CDR1 and CDR2: ENHRY and SYGVKD. CDR3 length: 12 amino acids. The CDR3 here is CAIERTNEKLFF. In DNA form, the CDR3 reads TGTGCCATCGAAAGAACTAATGAAAAACTGTTTTTT.

The chain uses TRBV1 and TRBJ1-1; no DNA check was done on the table's D call, TRBD1. TRBV1 is deemed a pseudogene. The CDR3 extends over 15 amino acids. CDR3 protein: CTSSQDQGVNTEAFF. As DNA, the CDR3 is TGCACCAGCAGCCAAGATCAGGGGGTAAACACTGAAGCTTTCTTT.

V usage is TRBV30 and J usage is TRBJ1-1, with D possibly TRBD1 on 5 matching bases. This CDR3 region has 12 residues. Deletions cut 5 bases from V and 6 bases from J, with 13 bases between. From germline, CDR1 is GTSNPN and CDR2 SVGIG (reference sequence). In DNA, the CDR3 is TGTGCCTGGGAAGCAGGGAGGGCTGAAGCTTTCTTT. It codes for CAWEAGRAEAFF.

This clone showed up just a few times. V usage is TRBV7-8 and J usage is TRBJ2-1; 10 bases are a match to TRBD1. CDR3 size: 19 residues. Trimming removed 0 bases from V and 1 base from J; junction bases left unmatched: 9. CDR1 SGHVS and CDR2 FQNEAQ come from the germline V gene. Here the CDR3 reads CASSLAMAGQGFSYNEQFF. The CDR3 nucleotides are TGTGCCAGCAGCTTAGCTATGGCGGGACAGGGGTTTTCCTACAATGAGCAGTTCTTC.

V gene TRBV11-2 combines with J gene TRBJ1-5; tentative D call: TRBD1 (6 bases). Germline V gene lookup returns CDR1 SGHAT and CDR2 FQNNGV. The CDR3 runs to 14 residues. Trimming removed 2 bases at V and 7 bases at J, with 12 bases between. The CDR3 DNA reads TGTGCCAGCAGCTTAAAACAGGGATCCCAGCCCCAGCATTTT. Protein product: CASSLKQGSQPQHF.

The CDR3 sequence: CASSGPGQGYTGELFF. Here the CDR3 DNA reads TGTGCCAGCAGCGGACCGGGACAGGGTTACACCGGGGAGCTGTTTTTT. The chain carries TRBV11-3 and TRBJ2-2; the match to TRBD1 covers 9 bases. V lost 5 bases to trimming and J lost 3 bases; unmatched junction nucleotides: 7. The CDR3 totals 16 residues. Looked up from germline, CDR1 is SGHNT and CDR2 is YENEEA.

The J gene is TRBJ1-1, the V gene TRBV21-1. TRBV21-1 is marked as a pseudogene. This CDR3 region has 16 residues. CDR3 nucleotide sequence: TGTGCCAGCAGCAAACGGCGAGCAGAAGAATACACTGAAGCTTTCTTT. This encodes CASSKRRAEEYTEAFF.

The genes are TRBV4-3 and TRBJ1-4; D is undetermined. This CDR3 has 17 residues. V dropped 0 bases and J dropped 1 base, with 12 bases sitting between them. CDR1 LGHNA and CDR2 YSLEER come from the germline V gene. The CDR3 DNA reads as TGCGCCAGCAGCCAAGAATTATCAGGTTTAACTAATGAAAAACTGTTTTTT. Its translation is CASSQELSGLTNEKLFF.

This chain links TRBV7-3 with TRBJ1-2; 7 nucleotides align to TRBD1. After removal of 3 bases from V and 9 bases from J, the junction contained 7 bases not matched to a gene. The CDR3 runs 13 residues. Germline-derived CDR1 and CDR2 are SGHTA and FQGTGA. CDR3 DNA: TGTGCCAGCAGCTTTACGGGGGGACAGAGCTACACCTTC. Its protein product is CASSFTGGQSYTF.

In this sample, this clone turned up a few times. The chain couples TRBV2 to TRBJ2-3; 13 nucleotides line up with TRBD2. The length of the CDR3 is 18 residues. Germline CDR1 and CDR2: SNHLY and FYNNEI. With 5 bases clipped from V and 1 base from J, the junction kept 9 bases outside the gene matches. The DNA of the CDR3 is TGTGCCAGCAGTTCCGGGACTAGCGGGGACCGTGGCACAGATACGCAGTATTTT. It is translated as CASSSGTSGDRGTDTQYF.

V usage is TRBV2 and J usage is TRBJ1-3; the D is unclear. Between the trimmed V and J ends, which lost 8 bases and 2 bases, there was a span of 7 bases. The germline V gene encodes CDR1 SNHLY and CDR2 FYNNEI. CDR3 length equals 12 residues. The CDR3 spells CASLSTGNTIYF. DNA for the CDR3: TGTGCCAGCCTATCGACTGGAAACACCATATATTTT.

V usage is TRBV30 and J usage is TRBJ1-2, with 9 nucleotides matching TRBD1. CDR1 GTSNPN and CDR2 SVGIG come from the germline V gene (reference sequence). V shed 3 bases, J shed 5 bases, and the junction held 4 bases outside the gene matches. The CDR3 is made up of 13 amino acids. Here the CDR3 reads CAWSGDRGYGYTF. CDR3 sequence (DNA): TGTGCCTGGAGCGGTGACAGGGGGTATGGCTACACCTTC.

The chain has TRBV7-9 and TRBJ2-2; D possibly matches TRBD1 or TRBD2 (6 bases each). Trimming cost V 7 bases and J 5 bases, with 20 bases left between them. Germline V CDR1 and CDR2: SEHNR, FQNEAQ (reference sequence). The CDR3 sequence is 16 residues long. The CDR3 region has the DNA TGTGCCAGCACCCTCCCGAGAGAGGGGGGAACCGGGGAGCTGTTTTTT. Residues: CASTLPREGGTGELFF.

V gene TRBV27 combines with J gene TRBJ1-2, with 8 nucleotides matching TRBD1. Unmatched junction bases numbered 7, after V lost 0 bases and J lost 7 bases. CDR1 is MNHEY and CDR2 is SMNVEV in the germline V gene (reference sequence). The CDR3 is made up of 15 amino acids. The CDR3 region has the DNA TGTGCCAGCAGTTTATCTCCCGACAGGGGCGCTGGCTACACCTTC. Residues: CASSLSPDRGAGYTF.

This chain connects TRBV5-4 to TRBJ1-2, with a tentative D call TRBD1 (6 bases). The CDR3 is made up of 14 amino acids. The ends were cut back, 4 bases at V and 7 bases at J, with 17 bases in the middle. Germline CDR1 SGHNT, CDR2 YYREEE (reference sequence). Here the CDR3 reads CASSPSLGGSGYTF. CDR3 DNA: TGTGCCAGCAGCCCAAGCTTAGGGGGTTCTGGCTACACCTTC.

The chain is built from TRBV4-1 and TRBJ1-6; 9 nucleotides match TRBD1. Germline CDR1 reads MGHRA; CDR2 reads YSYEKL. The length of the CDR3 is 17 residues. Losses at the gene ends were 3 bases for V and 8 bases for J; bases not matched to a gene: 11. The CDR3 DNA is TGCGCCAGCAGCCAGACCGGACAGGGGCCAGGCGATTCACCCCTCCACTTT. The encoded protein is CASSQTGQGPGDSPLHF.

This clone was seen only once. This rearrangement joins TRBV4-1 to TRBJ1-2; possible D gene TRBD1, 5 bases. V lost 4 bases to trimming and J lost 8 bases, with 20 bases between them. This CDR3 contains 15 residues. The germline gives CDR1 MGHRA, CDR2 YSYEKL. CDR3: CASSLGGTATRGYTF. The CDR3 nucleotides are TGCGCCAGCAGCCTTGGCGGGACCGCGACGCGAGGCTACACCTTC.